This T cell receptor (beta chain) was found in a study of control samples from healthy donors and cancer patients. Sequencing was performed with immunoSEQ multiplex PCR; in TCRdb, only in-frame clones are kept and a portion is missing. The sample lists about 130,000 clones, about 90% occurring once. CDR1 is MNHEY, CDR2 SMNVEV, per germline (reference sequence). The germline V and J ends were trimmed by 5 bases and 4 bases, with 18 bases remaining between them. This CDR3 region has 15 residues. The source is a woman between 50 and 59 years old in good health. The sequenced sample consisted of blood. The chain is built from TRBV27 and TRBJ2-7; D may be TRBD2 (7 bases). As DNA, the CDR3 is TGTGCCAGCAGTACTCCCTCCAGGGGAGGGTACGAGCAGTACTTC. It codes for CASSTPSRGGYEQYF.